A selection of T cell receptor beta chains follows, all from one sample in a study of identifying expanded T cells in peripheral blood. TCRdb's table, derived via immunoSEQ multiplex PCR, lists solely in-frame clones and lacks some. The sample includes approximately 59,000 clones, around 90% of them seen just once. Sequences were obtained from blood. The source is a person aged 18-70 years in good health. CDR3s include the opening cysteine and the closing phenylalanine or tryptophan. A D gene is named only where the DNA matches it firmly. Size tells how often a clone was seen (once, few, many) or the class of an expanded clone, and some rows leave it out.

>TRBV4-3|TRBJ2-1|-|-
TGCGCCAGCAACCGAGACAGGTTCGGAGATGAGCAGTTCTTC
CASNRDRFGDEQFF
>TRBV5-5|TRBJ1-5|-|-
TGTGCCAGCAGCCGATCTTCAGATCAGCCCCAGCATTTT
CASSRSSDQPQHF
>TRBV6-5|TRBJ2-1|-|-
TGTGCCAGCCGCGGGGCGGTCAATGAGCAGTTCTTC
CASRGAVNEQFF
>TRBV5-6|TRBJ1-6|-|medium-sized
TGTGCCAGCAGCTTGTCCCGCGGTCCCCTCCACTTT
CASSLSRGPLHF
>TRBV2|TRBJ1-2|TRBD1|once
TGTGCCAGCGGCTCTGGGACAGGCTTTTATGGCTACACCTTC
CASGSGTGFYGYTF
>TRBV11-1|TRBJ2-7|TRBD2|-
TGTGCCAGCAGCCTCGGGACTAACTCCTACGAGCAGTACTTC
CASSLGTNSYEQYF
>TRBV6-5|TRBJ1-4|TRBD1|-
TGTGCCAGCAGTTACGACAGGGAAGAGACTGAAAAACTGTTTTTT
CASSYDREETEKLFF
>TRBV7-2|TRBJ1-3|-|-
TGTGCCAGCAGTAGGACTTCCTCTGGAAACACCATATATTTT
CASSRTSSGNTIYF
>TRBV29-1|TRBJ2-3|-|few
TGCAGCGTTGATGAGGGCGGCACAGATACGCAGTATTTT
CSVDEGGTDTQYF
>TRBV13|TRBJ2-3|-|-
TGTGCCAGCGACCCGAGGGGCCTAGGAGATACGCAGTATTTT
CASDPRGLGDTQYF
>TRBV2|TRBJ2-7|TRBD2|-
TGTGCCAGCAGTGTGACTAGCGGGTCCGAGCAGTACTTC
CASSVTSGSEQYF
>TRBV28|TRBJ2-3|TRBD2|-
TGTGCCAGCAGTCGCAGTTTGGGGCTAGCGGGAGCAGATACGCAGTATTTT
CASSRSLGLAGADTQYF
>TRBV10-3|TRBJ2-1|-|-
TGTGCCTCGGAGGACAGCTACAATGAGCAGTTCTTC
CASEDSYNEQFF
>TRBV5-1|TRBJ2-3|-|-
TGCGCCAGCAGCTTAGCGGACCACACAGATACGCAGTATTTT
CASSLADHTDTQYF
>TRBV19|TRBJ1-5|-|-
TGTGCCAGTAGTATTCACACAGGGACTGGGCAGCCCCAGCATTTT
CASSIHTGTGQPQHF
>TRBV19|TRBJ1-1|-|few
TGTGCCAGTAGTAGATCGAACACTGAAGCTTTCTTT
CASSRSNTEAFF
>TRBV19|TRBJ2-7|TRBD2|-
TGTGCCAGTAGTATCAAGCGGGAGAGGGGGTACGAGCAGTACTTC
CASSIKRERGYEQYF
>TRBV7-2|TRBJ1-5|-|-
TGTGCCAGCAGCTTAGGGGTATATAGCAATCAGCCCCAGCATTTT
CASSLGVYSNQPQHF
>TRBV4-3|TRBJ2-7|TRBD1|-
TGCGCCAGCAGCCAAGCACAGGGGGCGAGCGAGCAGTACTTC
CASSQAQGASEQYF
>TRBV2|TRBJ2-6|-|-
TGTGCCAGCAGTGGACAGTTATCTGGGGCCAACGTCCTGACTTTC
CASSGQLSGANVLTF
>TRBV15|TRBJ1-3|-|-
TGTGCCACCAGCCAGGGCTCCTCTGGAAACACCATATATTTT
CATSQGSSGNTIYF
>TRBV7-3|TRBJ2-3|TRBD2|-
TGTGCCAGCAGCCATCGACTAGCGGGAGGAGGGGATACGCAGTATTTT
CASSHRLAGGGDTQYF
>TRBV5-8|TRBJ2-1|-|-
TGTGCCAGCAGCTTGGGGGGGCCTCAGTTCTTC
CASSLGGPQFF
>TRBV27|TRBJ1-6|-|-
TGTGCCAGCAGAGGGGGGGGCGTATCACCCCTCCACTTT
CASRGGGVSPLHF
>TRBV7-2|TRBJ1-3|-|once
TGTGCCAGCAATTCGAAAGAGGCTCTCCCTGGAAACACCATATATTTT
CASNSKEALPGNTIYF
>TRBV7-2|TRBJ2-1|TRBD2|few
TGTGCCAGCAGCTATATAGCGGGAGGGTACAATGAGCAGTTCTTC
CASSYIAGGYNEQFF
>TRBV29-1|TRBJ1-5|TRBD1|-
TGCAGCGTTGTGGACAGGGAAAATCAGCCCCAGCATTTT
CSVVDRENQPQHF
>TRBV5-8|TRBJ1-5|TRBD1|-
TGTGCCAGCAGCTTGGATGGGACAGGGTATGTTCATCAGCCCCAGCATTTT
CASSLDGTGYVHQPQHF
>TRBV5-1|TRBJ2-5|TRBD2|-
TGCGCCAGCAGGGTCCCTAGCGGGGATCAAGAGACCCAGTACTTC
CASRVPSGDQETQYF
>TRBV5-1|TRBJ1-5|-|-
TGCGCCAGCAGCTTGGAAGGAGGGGGTGTTAATCAGCCCCAGCATTTT
CASSLEGGGVNQPQHF
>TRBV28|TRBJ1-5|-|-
TGTGCCAGCAGTTTGAGGGACTTCAATCAGCCCCAGCATTTT
CASSLRDFNQPQHF
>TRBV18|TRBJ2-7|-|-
TGTGCCAGCTCACCTGTTCTTATCTCGTCGGACGAGCAGTACTTC
CASSPVLISSDEQYF
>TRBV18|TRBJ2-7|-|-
TGTGCCAGCTCAGCCCTCTCGGGTTACGAGCAGTACTTC
CASSALSGYEQYF
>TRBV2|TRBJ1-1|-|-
TGTGCCAGCAGTGAAAAAAGGGGGATGAACACTGAAGCTTTCTTT
CASSEKRGMNTEAFF
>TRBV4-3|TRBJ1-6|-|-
TGCGCCAGCAGCCCTTCGATGGGTGAGGATTCACCCCTCCACTTT
CASSPSMGEDSPLHF
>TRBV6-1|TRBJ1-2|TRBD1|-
TGTGCCAGCAACTCCGACAGGGGTCACCTCGGCTACACCTTC
CASNSDRGHLGYTF
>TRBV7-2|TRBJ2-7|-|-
TGTGCCAGCAGCCGGCGGGCAGAGTCCTACGAGCAGTACTTC
CASSRRAESYEQYF
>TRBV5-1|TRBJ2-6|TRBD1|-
TGCGCCAGCAGCAAAGGGACAGGCGTGGCCAACGTCCTGACTTTC
CASSKGTGVANVLTF
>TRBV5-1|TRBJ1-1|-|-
TGCGCCAGCAGCTTGACGGGGGCGAACACTGAAGCTTTCTTT
CASSLTGANTEAFF
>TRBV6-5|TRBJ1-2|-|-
TGTGCCAGCAGTTACGGAACGAGCAGCCCTTTCTATGGCTACACCTTC
CASSYGTSSPFYGYTF
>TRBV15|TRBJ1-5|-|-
TGTGCCACCAGCAGAGGAAGTACAGCAAATCAGCCCCAGCATTTT
CATSRGSTANQPQHF
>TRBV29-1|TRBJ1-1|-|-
TGCAGTGCGGGGATAGGACGGACGAACACTGAAGCTTTCTTT
CSAGIGRTNTEAFF
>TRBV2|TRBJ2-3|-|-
TGTGCCAGCAGTGAAAATGTAAGCACCCGTACGCAGTATTTT
CASSENVSTRTQYF
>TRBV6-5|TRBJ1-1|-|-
TGTGCCAGCACCACACGGGGGGGGAGGACTGAAGCTTTCTTT
CASTTRGGRTEAFF
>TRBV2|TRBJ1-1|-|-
TGTGCCAGCAGTCGAGAGGGCCTCTCGAACACTGAAGCTTTCTTT
CASSREGLSNTEAFF
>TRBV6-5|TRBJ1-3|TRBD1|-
TGTGCCAGCAGTTACTCACAGGGGGCTGGAAACACCATATATTTT
CASSYSQGAGNTIYF
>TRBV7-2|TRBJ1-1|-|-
TGTGCCAGCAGCCTTTACCTGAACACTGAAGCTTTCTTT
CASSLYLNTEAFF
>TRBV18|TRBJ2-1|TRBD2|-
TGTGCCAGCTCACCCCAGGGCGGGGGATACAATGAGCAGTTCTTC
CASSPQGGGYNEQFF
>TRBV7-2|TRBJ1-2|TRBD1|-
TGTGCCAGCAGCCGTGAGGGGGCCGGCTATGGCTACACCTTC
CASSREGAGYGYTF
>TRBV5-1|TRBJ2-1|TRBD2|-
TGCGCCAGCAGCATCGGACTAGCGAACTACAATGAGCAGTTCTTC
CASSIGLANYNEQFF
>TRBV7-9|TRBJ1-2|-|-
TGTGCCAGCAGCTTATTCCGGGGGGATGACTATGGCTACACCTTC
CASSLFRGDDYGYTF
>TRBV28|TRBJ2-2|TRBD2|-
TGTGCCAGCAGCACCCGACTAGCGGGTGTGACCGGGGAGCTGTTTTTT
CASSTRLAGVTGELFF
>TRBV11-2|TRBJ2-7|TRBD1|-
TGTGCCAGCGGGCCAGGGGGTAGATACGAGCAGTACTTC
CASGPGGRYEQYF